One and the same sample provided the 32 T cell receptor beta chains below, sequenced in a study of blood T cell repertoires in COVID-19. Clones were sequenced by immunoSEQ multiplex PCR, and TCRdb holds only the in-frame ones, with some missing. The sample lists some 160,000 clones, roughly 80% occurring once. Sequenced sample: peripheral blood. The receptors were gathered from a man aged 65 to 85 with active or convalescent COVID-19.

V gene TRBV6-2 or TRBV6-3 combines with J gene TRBJ2-1; D is ambiguous. Germline V gene lookup returns CDR1 MNHEY and CDR2 SVGEGT. V dropped 2 bases and J dropped 6 bases, with 23 bases sitting between them. CDR3 length equals 18 residues. The CDR3: CASSYVLPRFPLINEQFF. The CDR3 DNA follows: TGTGCCAGCAGTTACGTTTTACCTAGGTTTCCTCTAATCAATGAGCAGTTCTTC.

The CDR3 DNA reads TGTGCCAGCAGTGGGGGAGGAAGCTATGGCTACACCTTC. Translating it yields CASSGGGSYGYTF. This rearrangement joins TRBV12-3 or TRBV12-4 to TRBJ1-2, with a weak D call TRBD1 (5 bases). V lost 5 bases, J lost 4 bases, and 11 bases lay in between. CDR3 length: 13 residues.

V gene TRBV13 combines with J gene TRBJ1-2; 7 nucleotides agree with TRBD1. Per germline, CDR1 PRHDT and CDR2 FYEKMQ (reference sequence). This CDR3 spans 14 amino acids. J gave up 5 bases and V 4 bases, and 7 bases lay outside the gene matches. DNA for the CDR3: TGTGCCAGCAGCTCCCTGACAGGGAGGTATGGCTACACCTTC. This codes for CASSSLTGRYGYTF.

The chain couples TRBV29-1 to TRBJ2-7; 7 bases map to TRBD2. With 4 bases clipped from V and 0 bases from J, the junction kept 3 bases outside the gene matches. The CDR3 has 13 amino acids. The germline V gene encodes CDR1 SQVTM and CDR2 ANQGSEA. The CDR3 spells CSVVRDYSYEQYF. The CDR3 region has the DNA TGCAGCGTTGTAAGGGACTACTCCTACGAGCAGTACTTC.

This clone was found once. The chain carries TRBV3-1 (or the pseudogene TRBV3-2) and TRBJ2-5, with no clear D. V dropped 4 bases and J dropped 3 bases, with 12 bases sitting between them. This CDR3 region has 14 residues. In germline, CDR1 is LGHDT, CDR2 YNNKEL (reference sequence). This CDR3 is CASSPSGVEETQYF. The DNA of the CDR3 is TGTGCCAGCAGCCCGTCCGGTGTCGAAGAGACCCAGTACTTC.

This clone showed up just a few times. The chain uses TRBV18 and TRBJ1-1; D ambiguous. V was pared by 2 bases and J by 5 bases, with 6 bases between. The CDR3 loop spans 12 amino acids. Germline CDR1 KGHSH, CDR2 LQKENI. The CDR3, as DNA: TGTGCCAGCTCACCATCGGGGACTGAAGCTTTCTTT. It translates to CASSPSGTEAFF.

The rearrangement links TRBV13 to TRBJ1-3, with TRBD1 as a possible D gene (5 bases). The germline CDR1 and CDR2 sequences are PRHDT and FYEKMQ (reference sequence). The CDR3 is 15 residues long. Trimming took 2 bases from V and 1 from J, leaving 9 bases between them. The chain's CDR3 is CASSLMQGSGNTIYF. The CDR3 region has the DNA TGTGCCAGCAGCTTAATGCAGGGTTCTGGAAACACCATATATTTT.

The CDR3 DNA is TGTGCCAGCAGTTACTCCTCCAGGGGCGTGGGTCAGCCCCAGCATTTT. This gives the protein CASSYSSRGVGQPQHF. The V gene is TRBV6-5, the J gene TRBJ1-5, with D perhaps TRBD1 (6 bases). Between the trimmed V and J ends, which lost 0 bases and 6 bases, there was a span of 15 bases. The germline V gene encodes CDR1 MNHEY and CDR2 SVGAGI. This CDR3 comprises 16 residues.

The genes are TRBV12-3 or TRBV12-4 and TRBJ1-1; TRBD1 might be the D (6 bases). Trimming shortened V by 7 bases and J by 8 bases, and 14 bases separated the two germline ends. This CDR3 has 12 residues. This CDR3 reads CASTSPQGEAFF. In DNA, the CDR3 is TGTGCCAGCACCTCCCCCCAGGGGGAAGCTTTCTTT.

The gene calls are TRBV27 and TRBJ1-4, with D uncertain. This CDR3 is built from 16 residues. Looked up from germline, CDR1 is MNHEY and CDR2 is SMNVEV (reference sequence). The V end was cut by 3 bases, the J end by 2 bases, with 13 bases between. CDR3 region: CASSLDWRATNEKLFF. The CDR3 DNA is TGTGCCAGCAGTTTGGATTGGCGAGCGACTAATGAAAAACTGTTTTTT.

This rearrangement joins TRBV11-2 to TRBJ1-1; 8 bases fit TRBD1. There are 13 residues in the CDR3. Germline assignment: CDR1 SGHAT and CDR2 FQNNGV. The ends lost 5 bases at V and 4 bases at J; junction bases unmatched: 3. This chain's CDR3 is CASSPGTGTEAFF. CDR3 nucleotide sequence: TGTGCCAGCAGCCCAGGGACAGGCACTGAAGCTTTCTTT.

V gene TRBV11-2 combines with J gene TRBJ2-1, with 7 bases matching TRBD1. CDR3 length: 17 amino acids. Germline CDR1 reads SGHAT; CDR2 reads FQNNGV. V dropped 4 bases and J dropped 0; count of bases not matched to a gene: 9. The CDR3 loop reads CASSSPSSGGSYNEQFF. DNA of the CDR3: TGTGCCAGCAGCTCGCCTTCGTCAGGGGGCTCCTACAATGAGCAGTTCTTC.

The chain carries TRBV4-3 and TRBJ2-7; D perhaps matches TRBD2 (7 bases). Germline-derived CDR1 and CDR2 are LGHNA and YSLEER. CDR3 size: 16 residues. The germline V and J ends were trimmed by 2 bases and 5 bases, with 19 bases remaining between them. The CDR3 is CASSQRGGRLGDEQYF. CDR3 coding DNA: TGCGCCAGCAGCCAAAGGGGGGGACGCCTCGGCGACGAGCAGTACTTC.

This clone was detected once. J is TRBJ1-5 and V is TRBV6-2 or TRBV6-3, with 10 positions matching TRBD1. This CDR3 contains 17 residues. Germline V CDR1 and CDR2: MNHEY, SVGEGT. The V and J ends lost 5 bases and 2 bases, in that order; junction bases with no gene match: 9. The CDR3 here is CASSNRDRGKGNQPQHF. DNA for the CDR3: TGTGCCAGCAGTAACCGGGACAGGGGAAAGGGCAATCAGCCCCAGCATTTT.

The rearrangement uses TRBV24-1 and TRBJ2-2; 7 nucleotides match TRBD1. In germline, CDR1 is KGHDR, CDR2 SFDVKD. J lost 2 bases, V lost 9 bases, and 5 bases had no gene match. CDR3 size: 14 residues. The CDR3 loop is CATQGQSNTGELFF. The CDR3 nucleotides are TGTGCCACCCAGGGACAGTCTAACACCGGGGAGCTGTTTTTT.

The chain links TRBV5-1 to TRBJ2-2, with TRBD1 as a possible D gene (5 bases). The CDR3 covers 16 residues. Deletions cut 1 base from V and 0 bases from J, with 10 bases between. Germline V gene data show CDR1 as SGHRS and CDR2 as YFSETQ. The CDR3 DNA reads as TGCGCCAGCAGCTTGACCCCAGGGACGAACACCGGGGAGCTGTTTTTT. Translating gives CASSLTPGTNTGELFF.

V and J are TRBV11-2 and TRBJ2-7; TRBD1 agrees at 7 bases. CDR3 length: 16 residues. The germline gives CDR1 SGHAT, CDR2 FQNNGV. V gave up 4 bases and J gave up 3 bases; unmatched junction bases: 12. In nucleotides, the CDR3 is TGTGCCAGCAGCTGGAGCGACAGGGCTCAAGGCTACGAGCAGTACTTC. Its translation is CASSWSDRAQGYEQYF.

This clone was seen a single time. The rearrangement uses TRBV10-3 and TRBJ1-4; 7 bases map to TRBD1. This CDR3 is built from 14 residues. Trimming removed 7 bases from V and 3 bases from J; junction bases left unmatched: 5. Germline V gene lookup returns CDR1 ENHRY and CDR2 SYGVKD. The CDR3: CAIKAGTANEKLFF. CDR3 nucleotide sequence: TGTGCCATCAAAGCCGGGACAGCTAATGAAAAACTGTTTTTT.

The J gene is TRBJ1-2, the V gene TRBV6-5; 7 bases agree with TRBD1. CDR3 size: 16 residues. The trim removed 4 bases at V and 1 base at J, leaving 9 bases unmatched. Germline V CDR1 and CDR2: MNHEY, SVGAGI. CDR3 residues: CASSSLRQGNNYGYTF. Written as DNA, the CDR3 is TGTGCCAGCAGTTCCCTCCGACAGGGAAATAACTATGGCTACACCTTC.

The gene calls are TRBV2 and TRBJ2-3; tentatively, D is TRBD2 (5 bases). V lost 10 bases and J lost 4, with 15 bases in between. This CDR3 is 13 amino acids long. Germline V gene sequence: CDR1 SNHLY, CDR2 FYNNEI. Here the CDR3 reads CATGLSLPDTQYF. The CDR3 DNA reads as TGTGCCACCGGACTCTCGCTCCCAGATACGCAGTATTTT.

This chain uses TRBV18 with TRBJ2-5; TRBD2 agrees at 14 bases. V shed 1 base, J shed 2 bases, and the junction held 9 bases outside the gene matches. The germline CDR1 and CDR2 sequences are KGHSH and LQKENI. This CDR3 is 19 amino acids long. This CDR3 reads CASSPLPPTSGGVQETQYF. In nucleotides, the CDR3 is TGTGCCAGCTCACCACTCCCCCCGACTAGCGGGGGGGTACAAGAGACCCAGTACTTC.

V is TRBV28 and J is TRBJ1-2; D perhaps matches TRBD1 (6 bases). CDR3 length: 13 amino acids. V lost 8 bases and J lost 8, with 18 bases in between. The germline V gene has CDR1 MDHEN and CDR2 SYDVKM. CDR3 amino acids: CASFRGSGWGYTF. The CDR3 nucleotides read TGTGCCAGCTTCAGGGGAAGCGGTTGGGGCTACACCTTC.

This rearrangement joins TRBV19 to TRBJ1-6; D might be TRBD1 (5 bases). The ends were cut back, 8 bases at V and 1 base at J, with 18 bases in the middle. The CDR3 extends over 17 amino acids. Per germline, CDR1 LNHDA and CDR2 SQIVND (reference sequence). The chain's CDR3 is CASALTGVGSYNSPLHF. CDR3 coding DNA: TGTGCCAGTGCCCTGACGGGGGTTGGTTCCTATAATTCACCCCTCCACTTT. Combining the CDR3 with reference TRBV19 and TRBJ1-6 gives the whole variable domain DGGITQSPKYLFRKEGQNVTLSCEQNLNHDAMYWYRQDPGQGLRLIYYSQIVNDFQKGDIAEGYSVSREKKESFPLTVTSAQKNPTAFYLCASALTGVGSYNSPLHFGNGTRLTVT.

The rearrangement joins TRBV2 to TRBJ2-2; D unclear. Germline-derived CDR1 and CDR2 are SNHLY and FYNNEI. V shed 6 bases and J shed 1 base, with 12 bases lying between them. The CDR3 is made up of 15 amino acids. In DNA form, the CDR3 reads TGTGCCAGCAGGACGACAAGACAGAACACCGGGGAGCTGTTTTTT. This gives the protein CASRTTRQNTGELFF.

This chain uses TRBV7-8 with TRBJ2-3; D remains unclear. Between the trimmed V and J ends, which lost 5 bases and 4 bases, there was a span of 7 bases. Per the germline V gene, CDR1 is SGHVS and CDR2 is FQNEAQ. The CDR3 sequence is 12 residues long. CDR3 sequence reads: CASSPPSDTQYF. DNA of the CDR3: TGTGCCAGCAGCCCCCCGTCAGATACGCAGTATTTT.

CDR3: CASKGVSGAGDNEQFF. CDR3 bases: TGTGCCAGTAAGGGGGTCAGCGGGGCAGGGGACAATGAGCAGTTCTTC. The chain recombines TRBV19 with TRBJ2-1; a possible D gene is TRBD2 (7 bases). V was cut by 7 bases and J by 5 bases, with 21 bases left in between. The CDR3 runs 16 residues. The germline V gene encodes CDR1 LNHDA and CDR2 SQIVND (reference sequence).

The V gene is TRBV19, the J gene TRBJ2-4; no definite D call. V was pared by 5 bases and J by 0 bases, with 11 bases between. The germline CDR1 and CDR2 sequences are LNHDA and SQIVND (reference sequence). The CDR3 runs 15 residues. For the CDR3, the DNA is TGTGCCAGTAGTGATGAGGCAGTAGCCAAAAACATTCAGTACTTC. Protein: CASSDEAVAKNIQYF. Drawing the rest from reference TRBV19 and TRBJ2-4, the complete variable domain is DGGITQSPKYLFRKEGQNVTLSCEQNLNHDAMYWYRQDPGQGLRLIYYSQIVNDFQKGDIAEGYSVSREKKESFPLTVTSAQKNPTAFYLCASSDEAVAKNIQYFGAGTRLSVL.

This clone was seen only once. V usage is TRBV5-1 and J usage is TRBJ1-1; possible D gene TRBD1, 6 bases. Germline lookup yields CDR1 SGHRS and CDR2 YFSETQ. This CDR3 comprises 13 residues. V was clipped by 2 bases and J by 6 bases, with 11 bases between them. The CDR3 bases are TGCGCCAGCAGCTTCGGACAGTACGCTGAAGCTTTCTTT. Translation: CASSFGQYAEAFF.

This clone occurred once. This chain links TRBV6-2 or TRBV6-3 with TRBJ1-1; D might be TRBD1 (5 bases). Germline values: CDR1 MNHEY, CDR2 SVGEGT. Trimming removed 4 bases at V and 0 bases at J, with 12 bases between. CDR3 size: 15 residues. CDR3: CASSFAGTMNTEAFF. As DNA, the CDR3 is TGTGCCAGCAGTTTTGCAGGGACTATGAACACTGAAGCTTTCTTT.

This clone was seen only a few times. The gene calls are TRBV7-9 and TRBJ2-4, with TRBD1 matching over 7 bases. CDR3 length: 18 amino acids. The germline V gene has CDR1 SEHNR and CDR2 FQNEAQ (reference sequence). Germline trimming cut 1 base from V and 0 bases from J; bases unmatched to any gene: 9. The CDR3 protein is CASSLGYKGAGAKNIQYF. CDR3 sequence (DNA): TGTGCCAGCAGCTTAGGTTATAAGGGGGCAGGAGCCAAAAACATTCAGTACTTC.

The table lists this clone with a few counts. The V gene is TRBV5-1, the J gene TRBJ1-2; D perhaps matches TRBD1 (5 bases). CDR1 is SGHRS, CDR2 YFSETQ, per germline. The CDR3 sequence is 13 residues long. V dropped 1 base and J dropped 2 bases, with 6 bases sitting between them. The CDR3 protein is CASSLSGNYGYTF. CDR3 bases: TGCGCCAGCAGCTTGTCAGGGAACTATGGCTACACCTTC.

The chain links TRBV7-9 to TRBJ2-5, with 7 bases aligning to TRBD2. J gave up 2 bases and V 5 bases, and 5 bases lay outside the gene matches. CDR3 length: 14 residues. Germline V gene sequence: CDR1 SEHNR, CDR2 FQNEAQ (reference sequence). CDR3 residues: CASSVGGGQETQYF. For the CDR3, the DNA is TGTGCCAGCAGCGTCGGGGGAGGGCAAGAGACCCAGTACTTC.